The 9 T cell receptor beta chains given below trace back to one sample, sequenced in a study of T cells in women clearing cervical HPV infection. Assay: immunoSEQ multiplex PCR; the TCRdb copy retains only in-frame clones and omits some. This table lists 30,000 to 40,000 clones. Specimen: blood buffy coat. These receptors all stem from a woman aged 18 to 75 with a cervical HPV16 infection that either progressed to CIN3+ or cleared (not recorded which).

CDR3: CASSLYDISGGYGYTF. Partial CDR3 DNA: TGTGCCAGCAGCCTATACGACATCTCAGGGGGCTATGGC. This sequence joins TRBV16 and TRBJ1-2, with 7 bases aligning to TRBD1. The CDR3 end falls 3 residues outside the read, so it is completed with the germline J gene. V dropped 4 bases and J dropped 4; count of bases not matched to a gene: 12. The CDR3 has 16 residues. CDR1 and CDR2 from the germline V gene are KGHSY and FQNENV.

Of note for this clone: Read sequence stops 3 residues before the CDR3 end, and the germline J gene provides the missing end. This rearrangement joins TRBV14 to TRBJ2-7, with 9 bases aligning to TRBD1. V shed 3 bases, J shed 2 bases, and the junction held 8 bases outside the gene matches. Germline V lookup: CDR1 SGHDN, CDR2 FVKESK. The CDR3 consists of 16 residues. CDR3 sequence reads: CASSHPGQGSPYEQYF. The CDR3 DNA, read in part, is TGTGCCAGCAGCCACCCGGGACAGGGTTCTCCCTACGAG.

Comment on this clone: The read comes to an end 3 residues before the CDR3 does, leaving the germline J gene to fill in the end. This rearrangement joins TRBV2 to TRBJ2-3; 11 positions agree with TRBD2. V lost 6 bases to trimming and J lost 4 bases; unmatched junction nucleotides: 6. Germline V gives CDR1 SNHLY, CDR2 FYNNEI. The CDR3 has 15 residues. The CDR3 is CASRLAGGPSDTQYF. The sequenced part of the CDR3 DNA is TGTGCCAGCAGGCTAGCGGGGGGTCCCTCAGATACG.

The sequenced part of the CDR3 DNA is TGTGCCTGGAGTCCCCTACAGGGAATTCGCTACGAG. It translates to CAWSPLQGIRYE. The full CDR3 protein reads CAWSPLQGIRYEQYF. The chain links TRBV30 to TRBJ2-7; weak D call: TRBD1 (6 bases). The read is 3 residues too short to cover the CDR3 end, so that end is filled in from the germline J gene. CDR1 GTSNPN and CDR2 SVGIG come from the germline V gene (reference sequence). V lost 2 bases, J lost 3 bases, and 17 bases lay in between. The length of the CDR3 is 15 residues.

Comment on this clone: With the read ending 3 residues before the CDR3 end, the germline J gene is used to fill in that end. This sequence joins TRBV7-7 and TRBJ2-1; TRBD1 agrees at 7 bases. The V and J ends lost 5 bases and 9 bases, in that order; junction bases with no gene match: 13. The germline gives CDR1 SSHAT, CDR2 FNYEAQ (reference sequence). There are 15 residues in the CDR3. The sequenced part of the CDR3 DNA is TGTGCCAGCAGCCCAGGGACAGAAGGAGCTGGTGAG. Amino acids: CASSPGTEGAGE. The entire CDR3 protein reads CASSPGTEGAGEQFF.

The part of the CDR3 DNA that was read is TGTGCCAGCAGCTTATTGGGGGACAGGGATGAAAAG. This translates into CASSLLGDRDEK. Given in full, the CDR3 is CASSLLGDRDEKLFF. The chain joins TRBV11-3 to TRBJ2-2; 9 nucleotides match TRBD1. The read ends 3 residues shy of where the CDR3 ends; the end is completed using the germline J gene. In germline, CDR1 is SGHNT, CDR2 YENEEA. The CDR3 extends over 15 amino acids.

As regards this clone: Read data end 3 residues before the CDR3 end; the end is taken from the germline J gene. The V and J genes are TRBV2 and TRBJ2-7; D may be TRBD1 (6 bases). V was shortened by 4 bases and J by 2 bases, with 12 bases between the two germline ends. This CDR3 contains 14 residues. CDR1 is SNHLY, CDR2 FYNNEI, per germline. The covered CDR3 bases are TGTGCCAGCAGTGCGAGAGACAGGCCCTACGAG. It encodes CASSARDRPYE. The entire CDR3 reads CASSARDRPYEQYF.

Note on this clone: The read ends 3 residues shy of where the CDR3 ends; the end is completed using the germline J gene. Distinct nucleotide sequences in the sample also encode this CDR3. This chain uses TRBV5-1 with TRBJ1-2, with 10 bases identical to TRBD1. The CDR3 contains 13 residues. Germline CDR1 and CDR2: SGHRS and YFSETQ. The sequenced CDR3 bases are TGCGCCAGCAGATACACGACAGGGGGCGGC. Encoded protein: CASRYTTGGG. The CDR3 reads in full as CASRYTTGGGYTF.

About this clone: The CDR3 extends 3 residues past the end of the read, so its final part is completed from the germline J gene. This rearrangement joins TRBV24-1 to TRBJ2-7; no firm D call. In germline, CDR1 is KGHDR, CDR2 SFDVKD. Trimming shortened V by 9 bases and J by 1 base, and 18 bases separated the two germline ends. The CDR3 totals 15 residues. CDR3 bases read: TGTGCCACCCCCAAGTTCTCAGGTGCTTCCTACGAG. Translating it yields CATPKFSGASYE. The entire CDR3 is CATPKFSGASYEQYF.